This T cell receptor (beta chain) was identified in a study of OX40 agonist ivuxolimab in advanced cancers. The overall study: The patients got ivuxolimab, which is an agonistic anti-OX40 (CD134) antibody.

Using immunoSEQ multiplex PCR, the repertoire was profiled, and TCRdb retains in-frame clones only, with some absent. The sample includes around 80,000 clones, roughly 88% of them seen just once. With 1 base removed from V and 11 bases from J, the gap between germline ends came to 11 bases. CDR1 SGHTA and CDR2 FQGTGA come from the germline V gene. The CDR3 has 13 amino acids. Sampling times: baseline, cycle 4 day 1, cycle 7 day 1. The chain uses TRBV7-3 and TRBJ1-4; possible D gene TRBD1, 5 bases. This sample comprised CD4+ or CD8+ T cells sorted from blood, obtained in a trial of the OX40 agonist ivuxolimab. This sequence was found in an adult with an advanced solid tumor such as melanoma, head and neck, liver or kidney cancer. The CDR3 region has the DNA TGTGCCAGCAGCTTAATGTCCGGGGCGAAACTGTTTTTT. This sequence encodes CASSLMSGAKLFF.